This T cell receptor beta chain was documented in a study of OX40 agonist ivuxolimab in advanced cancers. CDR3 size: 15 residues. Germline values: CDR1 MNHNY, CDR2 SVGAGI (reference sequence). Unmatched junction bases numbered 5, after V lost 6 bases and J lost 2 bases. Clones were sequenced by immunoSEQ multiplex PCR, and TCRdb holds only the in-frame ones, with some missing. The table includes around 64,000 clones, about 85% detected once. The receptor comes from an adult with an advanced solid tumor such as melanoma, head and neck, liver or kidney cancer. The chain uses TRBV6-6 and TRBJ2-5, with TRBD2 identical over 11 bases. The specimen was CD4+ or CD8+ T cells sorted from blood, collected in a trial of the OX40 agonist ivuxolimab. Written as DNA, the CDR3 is TGTGCCAGCAGACCACGACTAGCGGGGCAAGAGACCCAGTACTTC. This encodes CASRPRLAGQETQYF.